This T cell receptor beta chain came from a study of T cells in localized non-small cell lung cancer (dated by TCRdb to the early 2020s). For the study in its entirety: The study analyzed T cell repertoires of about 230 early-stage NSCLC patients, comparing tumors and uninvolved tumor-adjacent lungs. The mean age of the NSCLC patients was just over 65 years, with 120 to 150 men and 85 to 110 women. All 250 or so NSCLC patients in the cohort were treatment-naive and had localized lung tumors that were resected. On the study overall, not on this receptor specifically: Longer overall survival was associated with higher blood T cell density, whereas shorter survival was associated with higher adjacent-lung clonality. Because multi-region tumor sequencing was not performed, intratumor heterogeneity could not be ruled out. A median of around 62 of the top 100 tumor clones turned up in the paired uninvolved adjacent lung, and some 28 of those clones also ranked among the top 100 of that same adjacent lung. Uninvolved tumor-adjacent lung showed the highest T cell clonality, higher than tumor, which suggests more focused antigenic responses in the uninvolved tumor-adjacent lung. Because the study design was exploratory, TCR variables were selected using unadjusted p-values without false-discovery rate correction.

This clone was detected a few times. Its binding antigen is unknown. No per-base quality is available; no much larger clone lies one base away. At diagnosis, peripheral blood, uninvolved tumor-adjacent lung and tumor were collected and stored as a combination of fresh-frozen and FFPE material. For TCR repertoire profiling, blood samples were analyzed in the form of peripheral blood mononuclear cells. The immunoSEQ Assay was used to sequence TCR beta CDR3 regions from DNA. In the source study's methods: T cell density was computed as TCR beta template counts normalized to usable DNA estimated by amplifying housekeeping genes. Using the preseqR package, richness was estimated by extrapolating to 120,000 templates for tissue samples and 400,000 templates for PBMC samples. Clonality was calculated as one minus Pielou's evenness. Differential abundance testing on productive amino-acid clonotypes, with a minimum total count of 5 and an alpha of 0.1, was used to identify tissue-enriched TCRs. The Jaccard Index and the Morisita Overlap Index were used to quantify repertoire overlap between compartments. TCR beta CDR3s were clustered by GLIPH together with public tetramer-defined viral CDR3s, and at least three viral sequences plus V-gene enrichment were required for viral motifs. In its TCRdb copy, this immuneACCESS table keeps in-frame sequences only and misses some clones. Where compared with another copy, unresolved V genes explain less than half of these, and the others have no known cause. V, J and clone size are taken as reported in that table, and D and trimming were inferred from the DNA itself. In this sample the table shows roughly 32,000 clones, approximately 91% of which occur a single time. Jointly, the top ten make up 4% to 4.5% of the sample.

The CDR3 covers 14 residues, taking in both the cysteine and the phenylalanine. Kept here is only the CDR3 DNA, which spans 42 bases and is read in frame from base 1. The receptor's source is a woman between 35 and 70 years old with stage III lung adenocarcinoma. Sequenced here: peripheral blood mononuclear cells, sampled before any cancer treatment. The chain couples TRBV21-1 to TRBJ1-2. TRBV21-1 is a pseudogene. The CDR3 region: CASSKRNSNYGYTF. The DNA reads TGTGCCAGCAGCAAGAGGAATAGTAACTATGGCTACACCTTC.